Below, 23 T cell receptor beta chains from the same sample are listed, as sequenced in a study of CD8+ T cells in alopecia areata. The sample's treatment: oral pan-JAK inhibitor, 5-10 mg twice daily. Extracted RNA was reverse transcribed into cDNA, the sequencing template. Profiled with immunoSEQ multiplex PCR; TCRdb holds only in-frame clones, not every one. The table includes about 76,000 clones, roughly 28% detected once. Source: CD8+ T cells sorted from blood, taken at week 4, from a patient treated with tofacitinib. The source is a human donor with alopecia areata.

The gene calls are TRBV9 and TRBJ1-2, with a weak D call TRBD1 (6 bases). Trimming cost V 5 bases and J 4 bases, with 9 bases left between them. The CDR3 is 12 residues long. Looked up from germline, CDR1 is SGDLS and CDR2 is YYNGEE. For the CDR3, the DNA is TGTGCCAGCAGTGGACAGCTCTATGGCTACACCTTC. Protein product: CASSGQLYGYTF.

This rearrangement joins TRBV30 to TRBJ2-1; D ambiguous. The ends were cut back, 1 base at V and 4 bases at J, with 11 bases in the middle. The germline CDR1 and CDR2 sequences are GTSNPN and SVGIG (reference sequence). The CDR3 has 14 amino acids. The CDR3 region has the DNA TGTGCCTGGAGTGGCAGGCCGCAGTACAATGAGCAGTTCTTC. Its translation is CAWSGRPQYNEQFF.

The table lists this clone with a few counts. J is TRBJ2-7 and V is TRBV14, with D perhaps being TRBD1 or TRBD2 (5 bases each). Trimming shortened V by 0 bases and J by 4 bases, and 10 bases separated the two germline ends. The CDR3 consists of 14 residues. Germline lookup yields CDR1 SGHDN and CDR2 FVKESK. The DNA of the CDR3 is TGTGCCAGCAGCCAAGATGGGGGTGGATACGAGCAGTACTTC. It encodes CASSQDGGGYEQYF.

This clone was seen only a few times. The chain carries TRBV9 and TRBJ2-5; the D is unclear. This CDR3 is 11 amino acids long. Germline V gene sequence: CDR1 SGDLS, CDR2 YYNGEE. Between the trimmed V and J ends, which lost 3 bases and 4 bases, there was a span of 4 bases. In DNA form, the CDR3 reads TGTGCCAGCAGCGGCAGAGAGACCCAGTACTTC. Its translation is CASSGRETQYF. Using reference TRBV9 and TRBJ2-5 for the parts outside the CDR3, the full variable domain is DSGVTQTPKHLITATGQRVTLRCSPRSGDLSVYWYQQSLDQGLQFLIQYYNGEERAKGNILERFSAQQFPDLHSELNLSSLELGDSALYFCASSGRETQYFGPGTRLLVL.

This clone was seen repeatedly, ten times or more. The chain recombines TRBV6-4 with TRBJ2-1; D not resolved. Germline CDR1 MRHNA, CDR2 SNTAGT. Trimming stripped 1 base from V and 2 bases from J, with 3 bases between. The CDR3 runs 13 residues. The CDR3: CASSDYPYNEQFF. The DNA of the CDR3 is TGTGCCAGCAGTGACTATCCCTACAATGAGCAGTTCTTC.

This clone has more than one count but fewer than ten. The chain combines TRBV19 with TRBJ1-4, with TRBD1 matching over 8 bases. The V segment lost 7 bases and the J segment 5 bases; nucleotides outside the gene matches: 6. Per the germline V gene, CDR1 is LNHDA and CDR2 is SQIVND (reference sequence). The CDR3 spans 14 residues. The CDR3 is CASIDRGRNEKLFF. The CDR3 DNA reads TGTGCCAGTATCGACAGGGGACGGAATGAAAAACTGTTTTTT.

This clone turned up a few times. The chain combines TRBV7-8 with TRBJ2-6; 10 bases map to TRBD1. The CDR3 extends over 19 amino acids. Germline lookup yields CDR1 SGHVS and CDR2 FQNEAQ. Trimming cost V 5 bases and J 0 bases; bases outside gene matches: 10. This CDR3 reads CASSINPDRGGSGANVLTF. The CDR3 DNA sequence: TGTGCCAGCAGCATTAACCCGGACAGGGGGGGCTCTGGGGCCAACGTCCTGACTTTC.

This clone has just a few counts. The chain has TRBV4-2 and TRBJ2-7; D is unclear. This CDR3 is built from 13 residues. The V gene lost 4 bases and the J gene lost 5 bases, with 12 bases spanning the gap. In germline, CDR1 is LGHNA, CDR2 YNFKEQ. Here the CDR3 reads CASSPGRTDEQYF. The CDR3 DNA reads TGTGCCAGCAGCCCCGGGCGCACTGACGAGCAGTACTTC.

The gene calls are TRBV15 and TRBJ2-2, with 7 bases aligning to TRBD1. The junction had 9 bases not matched to a gene; V was cut back by 5 bases and J by 0 bases. This CDR3 contains 17 residues. Per germline, CDR1 LNHNV and CDR2 YYDKDF (reference sequence). The DNA for the CDR3 is TGTGCCACCAGCGGACCACCGGGACAGTCGAACACCGGGGAGCTGTTTTTT. Its translation: CATSGPPGQSNTGELFF.

The chain is built from TRBV9 and TRBJ2-5; 8 bases are a match to TRBD2. J lost 5 bases, V lost 4 bases, and 7 bases had no gene match. The CDR3 runs to 14 residues. CDR1 and CDR2 from the germline V gene are SGDLS and YYNGEE. In nucleotides, the CDR3 is TGTGCCAGCAGCAGCGGGAGAAGGGCGGAGACCCAGTACTTC. Translating it yields CASSSGRRAETQYF.

This chain links TRBV27 with TRBJ2-5; TRBD2 matches at 8 bases. After removal of 10 bases from V and 1 base from J, the junction contained 8 bases not matched to a gene. The CDR3 covers 14 residues. CDR1 and CDR2 from the germline V gene are MNHEY and SMNVEV (reference sequence). The DNA for the CDR3 is TGTGCCACAAGGGCGGGGGGCGCCCAAGAGACCCAGTACTTC. It encodes CATRAGGAQETQYF.

This clone has more than one count but fewer than ten. The J gene is TRBJ2-7, the V gene TRBV4-2; D perhaps matches TRBD2 (5 bases). The germline V and J ends were trimmed by 1 base and 7 bases, with 8 bases remaining between them. CDR1 is LGHNA and CDR2 is YNFKEQ in the germline V gene. The CDR3 is made up of 12 amino acids. In DNA, the CDR3 is TGTGCCAGCAGCCAAGGGACGGGGGAGCAGTACTTC. Translation: CASSQGTGEQYF.

The chain links TRBV27 to TRBJ1-4; D is undetermined. CDR1 is MNHEY, CDR2 SMNVEV, per germline (reference sequence). CDR3 length equals 15 residues. V lost 5 bases and J lost 6, with 16 bases in between. The CDR3 reads CASSPAAAGYEKLFF. The CDR3 region has the DNA TGTGCCAGCAGTCCCGCAGCCGCCGGGTATGAAAAACTGTTTTTT.

A few counts support this clone. This CDR3 reads CASSPPADNEQFF. The CDR3 nucleotides read TGTGCCAGCAGCCCCCCGGCCGACAATGAGCAGTTCTTC. J is TRBJ2-1 and V is TRBV7-9, with D hard to call. V gave up 5 bases and J gave up 5 bases, with 10 bases separating them. CDR3 length: 13 residues. Germline V lookup: CDR1 SEHNR, CDR2 FQNEAQ (reference sequence).

The genes are TRBV30 and TRBJ2-7, with 9 bases lining up with TRBD1. The V gene end was trimmed by 3 bases and the J gene end by 0 bases; junction bases not matched to a gene: 9. The CDR3 extends over 16 amino acids. Germline V CDR1 and CDR2: GTSNPN, SVGIG (reference sequence). The CDR3 region is CAWSATGGPFSYEQYF. The DNA of the CDR3 is TGTGCCTGGAGCGCGACAGGGGGTCCTTTCTCCTACGAGCAGTACTTC.

This clone was recorded a few times. The rearrangement joins TRBV29-1 to TRBJ2-2, with D maybe TRBD1 (5 bases). Looked up from germline, CDR1 is SQVTM and CDR2 is ANQGSEA. The CDR3 runs to 13 residues. V was trimmed by 5 bases and J by 0 bases, leaving 7 bases between them. CDR3 residues: CSVQGANTGELFF. The CDR3 DNA reads as TGCAGCGTTCAGGGCGCGAACACCGGGGAGCTGTTTTTT.

The J gene is TRBJ1-1, the V gene TRBV7-2; D is unresolved. V lost 1 base to trimming and J lost 7 bases, with 7 bases between them. The germline gives CDR1 SGHTA, CDR2 FQGNSA. The CDR3 is 12 residues long. The CDR3 protein is CASSLVNFEAFF. The CDR3 DNA is TGTGCCAGCAGCTTAGTAAACTTTGAAGCTTTCTTT.

Only a few counts were recorded for this clone. This chain joins TRBV7-9 and TRBJ2-1; possibly TRBD1 for D (6 bases). V lost 5 bases to trimming and J lost 6 bases, with 14 bases between them. Looked up from germline, CDR1 is SEHNR and CDR2 is FQNEAQ (reference sequence). CDR3 length: 14 residues. The CDR3 DNA reads as TGTGCCAGCAGCCTATCTGGCAGGGGCAATGAGCAGTTCTTC. As protein: CASSLSGRGNEQFF.

This clone was counted between two and nine times. The chain uses TRBV29-1 and TRBJ1-1; 11 bases map to TRBD1. The V and J ends lost 6 bases and 3 bases, in that order; junction bases with no gene match: 0. Germline V gives CDR1 SQVTM, CDR2 ANQGSEA. The CDR3 spans 12 residues. CDR3 region: CSVDRGHTEAFF. The CDR3 nucleotides read TGCAGCGTGGACAGGGGGCACACTGAAGCTTTCTTT.

This clone was counted between two and nine times. The V gene is TRBV11-2, the J gene TRBJ1-5; D is undetermined. CDR3 length: 15 amino acids. V was trimmed by 3 bases and J by 1 base, leaving 10 bases between them. Germline-derived CDR1 and CDR2 are SGHAT and FQNNGV. CDR3 nucleotide sequence: TGTGCCAGCAGCTTCTCCCCGACCAGCAATCAGCCCCAGCATTTT. Translating it yields CASSFSPTSNQPQHF.

The chain links TRBV10-3 to TRBJ2-5, with 10 bases aligning to TRBD1. The junction had 1 base not matched to a gene; V was cut back by 3 bases and J by 3 bases. The germline V gene encodes CDR1 ENHRY and CDR2 SYGVKD. The length of the CDR3 is 14 residues. This chain's CDR3 is CAISDGQGEETQYF. CDR3 sequence (DNA): TGTGCCATCAGTGACGGACAGGGGGAAGAGACCCAGTACTTC.

The rearrangement links TRBV27 to TRBJ2-7; 9 nucleotides line up with TRBD2. CDR1 is MNHEY and CDR2 is SMNVEV in the germline V gene (reference sequence). Trimming removed 5 bases from V and 3 bases from J; junction bases left unmatched: 11. There are 16 residues in the CDR3. DNA for the CDR3: TGTGCCAGCAGTGCTAGTTCCGGGACTAGCTTCTACGAGCAGTACTTC. This codes for CASSASSGTSFYEQYF.

The sample holds a few counts of this clone. The V and J genes are TRBV27 and TRBJ2-7, with 8 positions matching TRBD1. Trimming took 4 bases from V and 7 from J; bases not matched to a gene: 3. CDR1 is MNHEY, CDR2 SMNVEV, per germline (reference sequence). The CDR3 has 12 residues. CDR3 in DNA: TGTGCCAGCAGTTCAGGGGGCCGGGAGCAGTACTTC. This sequence encodes CASSSGGREQYF.